This passage covers 14 T cell receptor beta chains from one sample sequenced in a study of T-cell memory formation after mild COVID-19. TCRdb passed the 5' RACE reads through MiXCR, listing each CDR3 protein once. Among 550,000 to 650,000 distinct CDR3 sequences listed, about 18% were seen once. The sequencing input was PBMCs or a T cell subset sorted from them (not recorded which). The source is an adult woman who had mild COVID-19 (a few samples of this study predate the infection). Cell type and time point are not known.

There are a few counts of this clonotype. The chain couples TRBV29-1 to TRBJ2-2, with 10 bases fitting TRBD1. V lost 4 bases, J lost 9 bases, and 11 bases stayed unmatched. Germline CDR1 SQVTM, CDR2 ANQGSEA. The CDR3 length is 15 residues. The CDR3, as DNA: TGCAGCGTTGCGGGTTCCCGACAGGGGGCCCGGGAGCTGTTTTTT. Protein sequence: CSVAGSRQGARELFF.

This clonotype was seen only a few times. This chain joins TRBV18 and TRBJ2-1; D is unresolved. The CDR3 runs to 13 residues. Germline V gives CDR1 KGHSH, CDR2 LQKENI. Trimming cost V 2 bases and J 9 bases, with 11 bases left between them. CDR3 sequence: CASSPSSALEQFF. The CDR3 DNA follows: TGTGCCAGCTCACCATCATCAGCGCTTGAGCAGTTCTTC.

Details on this clonotype: A much larger clone lies a single base off, so this may be a read error. The rearrangement links TRBV6-2 or TRBV6-3 to TRBJ2-7, with unresolved D. CDR1 MNHEY and CDR2 SVGEGT come from the germline V gene. This CDR3 has 12 amino acids. Trimming removed 2 bases at V and 0 bases at J, with 2 bases between. In DNA form, the CDR3 reads TGTGCCAGCAGTTACACCTCCTACGAGCAGTACTTC. Its protein is CASSYTSYEQYF.

This clonotype was seen ten or more times. The chain carries TRBV10-2 and TRBJ1-3; D gene unclear. V was clipped by 0 bases and J by 0 bases, with 6 bases between them. Germline V lookup: CDR1 WSHSY, CDR2 SAAADI. The CDR3 is 15 residues long. In DNA form, the CDR3 reads TGCGCCAGCAGTGAGTCATCACTCTCTGGAAACACCATATATTTT. Protein: CASSESSLSGNTIYF.

The chain links TRBV7-9 to TRBJ2-5, with 7 bases identical to TRBD2. CDR1 is SEHNR, CDR2 FQNEAQ, per germline (reference sequence). V dropped 4 bases and J dropped 5; count of bases not matched to a gene: 7. The CDR3 sequence is 14 residues long. The CDR3 region has the DNA TGTGCCAGCAGCTCCGGGAGCGGGGCTGAGACCCAGTACTTC. Protein: CASSSGSGAETQYF.

Ten or more counts support this clonotype. The CDR3 sequence: CASSQETGSPLYEQYF. The CDR3 bases are TGCGCCAGCAGCCAAGAGACAGGGAGCCCCCTCTACGAGCAGTACTTC. This chain links TRBV4-1 with TRBJ2-7; the match to TRBD1 covers 7 bases. The V gene's germline CDR1 is MGHRA and CDR2 YSYEKL. This CDR3 has 16 residues. V gave up 0 bases and J gave up 3 bases; unmatched junction bases: 8.

This clonotype was detected a few times. This chain uses TRBV20-1 with TRBJ2-3, with D hard to call. The CDR3 sequence is 10 residues long. Trimming shortened V by 5 bases and J by 7 bases, and 7 bases separated the two germline ends. Germline assignment: CDR1 DFQATT and CDR2 SNEGSKA (reference sequence). The CDR3 reads CSAVENTQYF. Here the CDR3 DNA reads TGCAGTGCTGTCGAGAATACGCAGTATTTT.

The chain has TRBV7-2 and TRBJ2-7, with 14 bases fitting TRBD2. This CDR3 has 13 amino acids. Germline trimming cut 4 bases from V and 10 bases from J; bases unmatched to any gene: 3. Looked up from germline, CDR1 is SGHTA and CDR2 is FQGNSA. CDR3: CASSSGTSGRQYF. In DNA, the CDR3 is TGTGCCAGCAGCTCCGGGACTAGCGGGAGACAGTACTTC.

The rearrangement uses TRBV7-8 and TRBJ1-1; D is undetermined. Germline lookup yields CDR1 SGHVS and CDR2 FQNEAQ. Trimming removed 5 bases at V and 4 bases at J, with 11 bases between. The CDR3 runs 13 residues. CDR3 sequence: CASSPAWGTEAFF. As DNA, the CDR3 is TGTGCCAGCAGCCCCGCGTGGGGCACTGAAGCTTTCTTT.

The rearrangement joins TRBV27 to TRBJ2-7; D call uncertain. V was cut by 2 bases and J by 7 bases, with 12 bases left in between. CDR1 and CDR2 (germline): MNHEY, SMNVEV (reference sequence). This CDR3 contains 13 residues. CDR3 in DNA: TGTGCCAGCAGTTTAATGGGGTTGAGAGAGCAGTACTTC. It encodes CASSLMGLREQYF.

This clonotype appeared a few times. The chain has TRBV6-2 or TRBV6-3 and TRBJ2-7; 7 nucleotides agree with TRBD2. J lost 0 bases, V lost 2 bases, and 7 bases had no gene match. The CDR3 totals 16 residues. Germline V CDR1 and CDR2: MNHEY, SVGEGT. DNA of the CDR3: TGTGCCAGCAGTTACAAGCGGGGCGCAAACTCCTACGAGCAGTACTTC. This codes for CASSYKRGANSYEQYF.

In DNA form, the CDR3 reads TGTGCCAGCAGGACTAGCGGAGGGGAGGAGACCCAGTACTTC. Protein sequence: CASRTSGGEETQYF. The chain recombines TRBV12-3 or TRBV12-4 with TRBJ2-5; 9 bases agree with TRBD2. The V segment lost 6 bases and the J segment 5 bases; nucleotides outside the gene matches: 7. This CDR3 comprises 14 residues.

V gene TRBV19 combines with J gene TRBJ2-7, with D possibly matching TRBD1 (5 bases). The CDR3 contains 17 residues. Trimming removed 4 bases at V and 3 bases at J, with 22 bases between. Germline V gene data show CDR1 as LNHDA and CDR2 as SQIVND (reference sequence). The CDR3 sequence: CASSRIFGQGIFYEQYF. CDR3 nucleotide sequence: TGTGCCAGTAGTAGGATTTTCGGGCAGGGCATTTTCTACGAGCAGTACTTC.

In this sample, this clonotype turned up once. The chain links TRBV2 to TRBJ1-5; D is unresolved. V lost 1 base and J lost 4, with 11 bases in between. The CDR3 totals 15 residues. Germline CDR1 is SNHLY and CDR2 is FYNNEI. CDR3 nucleotide sequence: TGTGCCAGCAGTGAAGGGGGATTGGGAAATCAGCCCCAGCATTTT. Protein: CASSEGGLGNQPQHF.